Included here is one T cell receptor (beta chain) sequence, with context. Its antigen is not known. This specimen belongs to a study of blood T cells in healthy people across ages. Points from the study as a whole: Strong correlation existed between TCR beta diversity and naive T cell percentage.

A second roughly 7 to 11 cycle PCR used barcoded and J-beta primers. TCRdb reanalysed the 5' RACE reads using MiXCR and keeps one entry per CDR3 protein. The data show about 1.8 million distinct CDR3 sequences, 49% seen once. V gave up 6 bases and J gave up 2 bases, with 17 bases separating them. Germline V CDR1 and CDR2: MDHEN, SYDVKM. CDR3 length: 16 residues. Extraction of total RNA produced a minimum of 5 micrograms from each sample. This sequence originates from a woman aged 40 to 55 in good health. The J gene is TRBJ1-5, the V gene TRBV28, with D maybe TRBD1 (6 bases). The specimen was blood. CDR3: CASRDTGRGGNQPQHF. The CDR3 coding sequence is TGTGCCAGCAGAGATACAGGGAGAGGAGGCAATCAGCCCCAGCATTTT.